This T cell receptor (beta chain) was sequenced during a study of tumor-infiltrating lymphocytes in oesophageal squamous cell carcinoma. A single record per CDR3 protein comes from TCRdb applying MiXCR to the PCR reads. Here the sample spans over 10,000 distinct CDR3 sequences, 50% to 65% being singletons. Per germline, CDR1 SGHTA and CDR2 FQGTGA. The CDR3 has 16 amino acids, counting both end residues. This clonotype has a handful of counts. A read error is likely, as this CDR3 ends without the conserved phenylalanine or tryptophan. The limits of the CDR3 on the DNA are not certain, so only TCRdb's listed CDR3 is given.

The J gene is TRBJ2-6, the V gene TRBV7-3; the D call TRBD1 from the table was never checked on the DNA. Sequencing was done on a sample of esophageal tumor tissue. The origin of this receptor is a female donor with esophageal squamous cell carcinoma. CDR3 loop: CASSPMGGVHEQYFGA.